Following are 27 T cell receptor beta chains from one sample sequenced in a study of T cell repertoires in cytomegalovirus infection. The antigens of these receptors remain unknown. TCRdb reprocessed the reads via MiXCR and lists one record per CDR3 protein. Of roughly 120,000 distinct CDR3 sequences in the sample, less than 30% are singletons; the top ten hold about 81%. The sequenced sample was CD8+ T cells from cultured PBMCs, obtained from culture after CMV antigen stimulation. The source is a human donor in good health (CMV status not recorded). Some clones in this sample may be carry-over from other donors' samples.

This sequence joins TRBV20-1 and TRBJ2-5; TRBD2 aligns across 14 bases. Looked up from germline, CDR1 is DFQATT and CDR2 is SNEGSKA (reference sequence). The CDR3 runs 15 residues. The V segment lost 5 bases and the J segment 4 bases; nucleotides outside the gene matches: 6. The DNA of the CDR3 is TGCAGTGCTCTGTCCGGGACTAGCGGGGGAGAGACCCAGTACTTC. Encoded protein: CSALSGTSGGETQYF.

This clonotype was counted at least ten times. The V call is TRBV7-6, the J call TRBJ2-1, with TRBD2 matching over 9 bases. V was clipped by 2 bases and J by 11 bases; unmatched bases: 16. The CDR3 contains 17 residues. Looked up from germline, CDR1 is SGHVS and CDR2 is FNYEAQ. The CDR3 region has the DNA TGTGCCAGCAGCTTAAGTCACATCGGCGGGGGGGCTAATCAGCAGTTCTTC. Translating gives CASSLSHIGGGANQQFF. Full variable domain (remainder filled in from reference TRBV7-6 and TRBJ2-1): GAGVSQSPRYKVTKRGQDVALRCDPISGHVSLYWYRQALGQGPEFLTYFNYEAQQDKSGLPNDRFSAERPEGSISTLTIQRTEQRDSAMYRCASSLSHIGGGANQQFFGPGTRLTVL.

This clonotype was counted ten times or more. The chain carries TRBV12-3 or TRBV12-4 and TRBJ1-5; TRBD1 might be the D (6 bases). The V and J ends lost 3 bases and 0 bases respectively, with 9 bases between them. This CDR3 comprises 15 residues. This chain's CDR3 is CASSLGDNSNQPQHF. In nucleotides, the CDR3 is TGTGCCAGCAGTTTGGGGGACAATAGCAATCAGCCCCAGCATTTT.

This clonotype was counted at least ten times. The J gene is TRBJ2-3, the V gene TRBV7-7; no firm D call. V dropped 1 base and J dropped 4 bases, with 6 bases sitting between them. The CDR3 is 13 residues long. The germline V gene encodes CDR1 SSHAT and CDR2 FNYEAQ (reference sequence). The CDR3 DNA follows: TGTGCCAGCAGCTTAGGGCCGTCAGATACGCAGTATTTT. As protein: CASSLGPSDTQYF.

This clonotype has more than one count but fewer than ten. This chain connects TRBV4-1 to TRBJ2-5; D call uncertain. This CDR3 comprises 12 residues. V gave up 6 bases and J gave up 4 bases, with 9 bases separating them. Germline lookup yields CDR1 MGHRA and CDR2 YSYEKL. DNA for the CDR3: TGCGCCAGCAGTAACCTGGGAGAGACCCAGTACTTC. It specifies CASSNLGETQYF.

The chain links TRBV7-8 to TRBJ2-7, with TRBD1 matching over 7 bases. Germline V gene lookup returns CDR1 SGHVS and CDR2 FQNEAQ. The CDR3 consists of 14 residues. J was trimmed by 2 bases and V by 5 bases; bases with no gene match: 6. CDR3 DNA: TGTGCCAGCAGCCTGGGGACAGACACCTACGAGCAGTACTTC. This translates into CASSLGTDTYEQYF.

The sample holds a few counts of this clonotype. This chain connects TRBV19 to TRBJ2-2, with D possibly TRBD1 on 5 matching bases. CDR1 is LNHDA and CDR2 is SQIVND in the germline V gene (reference sequence). V dropped 4 bases and J dropped 5 bases, with 26 bases sitting between them. This CDR3 has 19 amino acids. DNA of the CDR3: TGTGCCAGTAGTACACGAAGGGGTCTCCAGGGCTGGGGAACCGGGGAGCTGTTTTTT. This codes for CASSTRRGLQGWGTGELFF. The full variable domain, rest sourced from reference TRBV19 and TRBJ2-2, is DGGITQSPKYLFRKEGQNVTLSCEQNLNHDAMYWYRQDPGQGLRLIYYSQIVNDFQKGDIAEGYSVSREKKESFPLTVTSAQKNPTAFYLCASSTRRGLQGWGTGELFFGEGSRLTVL.

This CDR3 is CASSLASASGETQYF. CDR3 DNA: TGTGCCAGCAGCTTAGCGTCGGCCAGCGGAGAGACCCAGTACTTC. The chain carries TRBV7-9 and TRBJ2-5, with D maybe TRBD2 (5 bases). V lost 0 bases, J lost 4 bases, and 12 bases lay in between. Germline V CDR1 and CDR2: SEHNR, FQNEAQ (reference sequence). The CDR3 spans 15 residues. The full variable domain, rest sourced from reference TRBV7-9 and TRBJ2-5, is DTGVSQNPRHKITKRGQNVTFRCDPISEHNRLYWYRQTLGQGPEFLTYFQNEAQLEKSRLLSDRFSAERPKGSFSTLEIQRTEQGDSAMYLCASSLASASGETQYFGPGTRLLVL.

The chain combines TRBV6-5 with TRBJ1-1, with a weak D call TRBD1 (6 bases). This CDR3 is built from 16 residues. Between the trimmed V and J ends, which lost 8 bases and 3 bases, there was a span of 22 bases. The germline CDR1 and CDR2 sequences are MNHEY and SVGAGI. The CDR3 sequence is CASLEEGGEGDTEAFF. CDR3 bases: TGTGCCAGCTTAGAGGAGGGGGGGGAAGGGGACACTGAAGCTTTCTTT.

The chain links TRBV20-1 to TRBJ2-6; tentatively, D is TRBD1 or TRBD2 (5 bases each). The length of the CDR3 is 16 residues. The germline gives CDR1 DFQATT, CDR2 SNEGSKA (reference sequence). The V end was cut by 5 bases, the J end by 2 bases, with 16 bases between. The CDR3 reads CSAELGVSAGANVLTF. The CDR3 DNA sequence: TGCAGTGCTGAGTTGGGGGTGTCTGCTGGGGCCAACGTCCTGACTTTC.

This clonotype has a handful of counts. V usage is TRBV27 and J usage is TRBJ2-2, with a tentative D call TRBD1 (6 bases). CDR1 is MNHEY and CDR2 is SMNVEV in the germline V gene (reference sequence). The V and J ends lost 5 bases and 5 bases respectively, with 12 bases between them. The CDR3 is 14 amino acids. The CDR3 is CASSPVQGTGELFF. The CDR3 DNA reads as TGTGCCAGCAGTCCCGTACAGGGTACCGGGGAGCTGTTTTTT.

A few counts support this clonotype. This chain joins TRBV28 and TRBJ2-7; D may correspond to TRBD1 or TRBD2 (7 bases each). Between the trimmed V and J ends, which lost 4 bases and 6 bases, there was a span of 13 bases. Germline CDR1 and CDR2: MDHEN and SYDVKM. This CDR3 has 13 residues. In DNA form, the CDR3 reads TGTGCCAGCAGTTCGGGGAGGGGGCGCGAGCAGTACTTC. It specifies CASSSGRGREQYF.

The V and J genes are TRBV7-2 and TRBJ2-1; 7 bases are a match to TRBD2. Germline trimming cut 1 base from V and 12 bases from J; bases unmatched to any gene: 9. The V gene's germline CDR1 is SGHTA and CDR2 FQGNSA. CDR3 length equals 14 residues. The CDR3 loop reads CASSLGWSGEMQFF. DNA of the CDR3: TGTGCCAGCAGCTTAGGGTGGAGCGGGGAAATGCAGTTCTTC.

The chain carries TRBV7-9 and TRBJ2-3, with D maybe TRBD1 (5 bases). V lost 5 bases and J lost 2, with 11 bases in between. The CDR3 has 14 residues. Per the germline V gene, CDR1 is SEHNR and CDR2 is FQNEAQ (reference sequence). CDR3 bases: TGTGCCAGCAGCCCTATCAGGGTCACAGATACGCAGTATTTT. Its protein is CASSPIRVTDTQYF.

V usage is TRBV6-5 and J usage is TRBJ1-2; D unclear. Looked up from germline, CDR1 is MNHEY and CDR2 is SVGAGI. The V end was cut by 6 bases, the J end by 6 bases, with 17 bases between. This CDR3 is built from 14 residues. CDR3 residues: CASSQIPEDHGYTF. DNA of the CDR3: TGTGCCAGCAGCCAAATACCTGAGGACCATGGCTACACCTTC.

This rearrangement joins TRBV6-1 to TRBJ1-1; D may be TRBD1 (5 bases). The V end was cut by 1 base, the J end by 10 bases, with 16 bases between. Germline CDR1 MNHNS, CDR2 SASEGT. The CDR3 spans 14 residues. The CDR3 loop is CASSEGGISHGAFF. The CDR3 bases are TGTGCCAGCAGTGAAGGGGGGATCTCCCACGGAGCTTTCTTT.

This chain uses TRBV5-3 with TRBJ1-1; perhaps TRBD1 as D (6 bases). TRBV5-3 is classed as an ORF, of uncertain function. The CDR3 covers 11 residues. Trimming removed 8 bases at V and 10 bases at J, with 15 bases between. Here the CDR3 DNA reads TGTGCCAGCACCTGGGACAAGAGAGCTTTCTTT. Protein sequence: CASTWDKRAFF.

This clonotype has at least ten counts. J is TRBJ2-3 and V is TRBV6-1; the D gene is possibly TRBD2 (6 bases). CDR1 is MNHNS, CDR2 SASEGT, per germline. V was trimmed by 6 bases and J by 0 bases, leaving 25 bases between them. The CDR3 is 19 amino acids. CDR3 sequence: CASSPRASDTPSSTDTQYF. The CDR3 coding sequence is TGTGCCAGCAGCCCGAGGGCTAGCGATACACCTTCTAGCACAGATACGCAGTATTTT.

This clonotype was seen many times. The chain recombines TRBV7-8 with TRBJ2-3, with D uncertain. The CDR3 runs to 15 residues. Trimming shortened V by 1 base and J by 0 bases, and 8 bases separated the two germline ends. Germline V gene sequence: CDR1 SGHVS, CDR2 FQNEAQ. The CDR3 region is CASSLGRTSTDTQYF. CDR3 nucleotide sequence: TGTGCCAGCAGCTTAGGGCGGACCAGCACAGATACGCAGTATTTT.

This clonotype was counted only a few times. This chain joins TRBV11-1 and TRBJ2-5, with 9 bases identical to TRBD2. The CDR3 is 14 residues long. Germline lookup yields CDR1 SGHAT and CDR2 FQDESV (reference sequence). V was clipped by 5 bases and J by 5 bases; unmatched bases: 6. The CDR3 DNA follows: TGTGCCAGCAGCGGAATAGCGGGGGCGGAGACCCAGTACTTC. Translating gives CASSGIAGAETQYF.

In this sample, this clonotype turned up many times. V gene TRBV4-1 combines with J gene TRBJ2-3, with D possibly being TRBD1 (5 bases). There are 15 residues in the CDR3. Germline V CDR1 and CDR2: MGHRA, YSYEKL. The V and J ends lost 4 bases and 6 bases respectively, with 17 bases between them. CDR3 region: CASSRLFDSRDTQYF. For the CDR3, the DNA is TGCGCCAGCAGCCGCCTTTTTGACAGCAGGGATACGCAGTATTTT.

V gene TRBV7-9 combines with J gene TRBJ2-7; possibly TRBD2 for D (7 bases). The germline gives CDR1 SEHNR, CDR2 FQNEAQ (reference sequence). V lost 5 bases to trimming and J lost 0 bases, with 14 bases between them. The CDR3 runs to 15 residues. This CDR3 is CASSKGGAASYEQYF. For the CDR3, the DNA is TGTGCCAGCAGCAAAGGGGGGGCAGCCTCCTACGAGCAGTACTTC.

The chain carries TRBV27 and TRBJ1-1, with TRBD1 as a possible D gene (6 bases). The CDR3 has 16 residues. Germline V gene lookup returns CDR1 MNHEY and CDR2 SMNVEV (reference sequence). Trimming shortened V by 2 bases and J by 0 bases, and 13 bases separated the two germline ends. For the CDR3, the DNA is TGTGCCAGCAGTTTAGGGGGCAGTCTTATGAACACTGAAGCTTTCTTT. Its protein is CASSLGGSLMNTEAFF.

This clonotype showed up many times. The CDR3 DNA reads as TGTGCCAGCAGCCTGACAGACAGCTACAATGAGCAGTTCTTC. Protein: CASSLTDSYNEQFF. The chain couples TRBV5-5 to TRBJ2-1; TRBD1 is a possible D gene (5 bases). The V and J ends lost 4 bases and 3 bases respectively, with 11 bases between them. CDR3 length: 14 residues. CDR1 is SGHKS and CDR2 is YYEKEE in the germline V gene (reference sequence).

The gene calls are TRBV6-5 and TRBJ2-1; the D is unclear. The CDR3 extends over 12 amino acids. Germline CDR1 MNHEY, CDR2 SVGAGI. V dropped 5 bases and J dropped 7 bases, with 9 bases sitting between them. The CDR3 loop is CASSPEWNEQFF. Written as DNA, the CDR3 is TGTGCCAGCAGTCCCGAATGGAATGAGCAGTTCTTC.

The J gene is TRBJ1-1, the V gene TRBV4-1; D is perhaps TRBD1 (5 bases). The germline V gene encodes CDR1 MGHRA and CDR2 YSYEKL. There are 14 residues in the CDR3. Between the trimmed V and J ends, which lost 1 base and 6 bases, there was a span of 12 bases. CDR3 in amino acids: CASSQAMGGSEAFF. The CDR3 coding sequence is TGCGCCAGCAGCCAAGCAATGGGGGGATCTGAAGCTTTCTTT.

This sequence joins TRBV29-1 and TRBJ2-1; 9 bases agree with TRBD1. Germline V lookup: CDR1 SQVTM, CDR2 ANQGSEA. The CDR3 consists of 13 residues. J gave up 9 bases and V 4 bases, and 7 bases lay outside the gene matches. The CDR3 region has the DNA TGCAGCGTTGCGGGGACAGGGTACCGTGAGCAGTTCTTC. It translates to CSVAGTGYREQFF.